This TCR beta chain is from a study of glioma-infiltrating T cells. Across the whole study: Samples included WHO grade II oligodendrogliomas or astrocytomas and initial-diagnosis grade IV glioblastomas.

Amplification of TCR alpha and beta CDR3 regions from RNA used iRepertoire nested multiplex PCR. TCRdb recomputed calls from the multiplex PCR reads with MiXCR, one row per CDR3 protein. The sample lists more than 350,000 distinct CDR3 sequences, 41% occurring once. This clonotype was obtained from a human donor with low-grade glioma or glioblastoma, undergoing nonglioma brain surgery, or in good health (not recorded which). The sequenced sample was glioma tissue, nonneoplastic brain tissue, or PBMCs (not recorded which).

CDR3 protein: CSARATQGRGIQETQYF. The CDR3 nucleotides are TGCAGTGCTAGAGCCACCCAGGGAAGGGGAATACAAGAGACCCAGTACTTC. The rearrangement joins TRBV20-1 to TRBJ2-5, with D possibly TRBD1 on 5 matching bases. Trimming removed 1 base at V and 2 bases at J, with 20 bases between. The CDR3 loop spans 17 amino acids. Germline values: CDR1 DFQATT, CDR2 SNEGSKA (reference sequence).